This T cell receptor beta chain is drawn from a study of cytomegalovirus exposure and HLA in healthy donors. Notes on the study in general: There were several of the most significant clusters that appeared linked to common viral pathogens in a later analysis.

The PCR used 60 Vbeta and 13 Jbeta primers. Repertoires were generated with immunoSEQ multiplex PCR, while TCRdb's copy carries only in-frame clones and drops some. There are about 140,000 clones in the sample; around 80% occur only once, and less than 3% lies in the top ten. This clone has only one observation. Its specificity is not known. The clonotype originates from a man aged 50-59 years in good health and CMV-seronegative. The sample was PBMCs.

Written as DNA, the CDR3 is TGTGCCAGCAGCACGCAGACAGGAACAAGCTCCTACAATGAGCAGTTCTTC. Translation gives CASSTQTGTSSYNEQFF. The V call is TRBV7-2, the J call TRBJ2-1; D is possibly TRBD1 (6 bases). CDR1 SGHTA and CDR2 FQGNSA come from the germline V gene. V lost 5 bases, J lost 0 bases, and 17 bases lay in between. The CDR3 runs 17 residues.